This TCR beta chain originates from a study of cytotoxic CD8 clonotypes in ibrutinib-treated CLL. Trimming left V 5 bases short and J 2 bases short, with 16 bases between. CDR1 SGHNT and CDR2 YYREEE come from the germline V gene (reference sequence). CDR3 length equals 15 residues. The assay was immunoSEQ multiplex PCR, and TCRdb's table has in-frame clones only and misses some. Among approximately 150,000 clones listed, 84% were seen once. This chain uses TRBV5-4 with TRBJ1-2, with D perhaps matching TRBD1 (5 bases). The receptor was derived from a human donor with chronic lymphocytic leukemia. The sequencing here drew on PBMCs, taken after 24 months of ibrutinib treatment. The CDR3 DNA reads TGTGCCAGCAGGGGCCTCAGGGAACTGAACTATGGCTACACCTTC. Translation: CASRGLRELNYGYTF.